Listed below are T cell receptor beta chains from one sample, sequenced in a study of T cell responses to AZD1222 COVID-19 vaccine. Assay: immunoSEQ multiplex PCR; the TCRdb copy retains only in-frame clones and omits some. The top ten hold roughly 13% of the sample, which has about 99,000 clones, 90% to 95% seen once. The sequencing here drew on peripheral blood, taken on day 0 of AZD1222 vaccination. Receptors were obtained from an adult in good health. Each CDR3 is given with its conserved first and last residue. Each record gives: V gene, D gene, clone size, J gene, CDR3 protein, CDR3 DNA. A D gene is named only where the DNA matches it firmly. Expanded clones are given a class, and other clones once, few, many or no size at all.

v_gene: TRBV5-1; d_gene: TRBD1; abundance: NA; j_gene: TRBJ2-7; CDR3aa: CASSLTGDRNIYEQYF; CDR3nt: TGCGCCAGCAGCTTGACTGGGGACAGGAATATATACGAGCAGTACTTC
v_gene: TRBV6-6; d_gene: NA; abundance: NA; j_gene: TRBJ1-5; CDR3aa: CASSGRLVGNQPQHF; CDR3nt: TGTGCCAGCAGTGGTCGCCTTGTGGGCAATCAGCCCCAGCATTTT
v_gene: TRBV27; d_gene: NA; abundance: once; j_gene: TRBJ1-2; CDR3aa: CASSPRGGKEGYTF; CDR3nt: TGTGCCAGCAGTCCGCGGGGGGGAAAGGAAGGCTACACCTTC
v_gene: TRBV27; d_gene: NA; abundance: NA; j_gene: TRBJ1-5; CDR3aa: CASRPRGGIGQPQHF; CDR3nt: TGTGCCAGCAGGCCCCGGGGGGGTATTGGACAGCCCCAGCATTTT
v_gene: TRBV7-2; d_gene: TRBD1; abundance: NA; j_gene: TRBJ1-1; CDR3aa: CASRRQGANTEAFF; CDR3nt: TGTGCCAGCAGGCGACAGGGGGCGAACACTGAAGCTTTCTTT
v_gene: TRBV7-8; d_gene: NA; abundance: NA; j_gene: TRBJ2-6; CDR3aa: CASSLDGGGAGANVLTF; CDR3nt: TGTGCCAGCAGCTTAGATGGAGGAGGCGCTGGGGCCAACGTCCTGACTTTC
v_gene: TRBV4-1; d_gene: NA; abundance: NA; j_gene: TRBJ1-4; CDR3aa: CASVGSGGEKLFF; CDR3nt: TGCGCCAGTGTTGGGAGCGGCGGAGAAAAACTGTTTTTT
v_gene: TRBV7-3; d_gene: NA; abundance: NA; j_gene: TRBJ2-7; CDR3aa: CASSLGGGTHYEQYF; CDR3nt: TGTGCCAGCAGCTTAGGGGGAGGGACACATTACGAGCAGTACTTC
v_gene: TRBV19; d_gene: NA; abundance: NA; j_gene: TRBJ1-2; CDR3aa: CASSIGRILNYGYTF; CDR3nt: TGTGCCAGTAGTATAGGACGAATCCTTAACTATGGCTACACCTTC
v_gene: TRBV19; d_gene: TRBD1; abundance: NA; j_gene: TRBJ1-2; CDR3aa: CASSTTGEWHGYTF; CDR3nt: TGTGCCAGTAGTACGACAGGGGAGTGGCATGGCTACACCTTC
v_gene: TRBV3-1/TRBV3-2; d_gene: TRBD2; abundance: NA; j_gene: TRBJ2-7; CDR3aa: CASSQSLAGNEQYF; CDR3nt: TGTGCCAGCAGCCAATCCCTAGCGGGGAACGAGCAGTACTTC
v_gene: TRBV5-6; d_gene: NA; abundance: NA; j_gene: TRBJ1-3; CDR3aa: CASSLAFAGSGNTIYF; CDR3nt: TGTGCCAGCAGCTTGGCCTTCGCCGGTTCTGGAAACACCATATATTTT
v_gene: TRBV6-5; d_gene: NA; abundance: few; j_gene: TRBJ1-1; CDR3aa: CATTLIQPNTEAFF; CDR3nt: TGTGCCACCACTCTCATACAGCCCAACACTGAAGCTTTCTTT
v_gene: TRBV20-1; d_gene: TRBD2; abundance: NA; j_gene: TRBJ2-1; CDR3aa: CSASLTSGPTAYNEQFF; CDR3nt: TGCAGTGCTAGTCTGACTAGCGGACCTACGGCCTACAATGAGCAGTTCTTC
v_gene: TRBV30; d_gene: NA; abundance: NA; j_gene: TRBJ1-4; CDR3aa: CAWSVRGEKLFF; CDR3nt: TGTGCCTGGAGTGTAAGAGGGGAAAAACTGTTTTTT
v_gene: TRBV5-6; d_gene: NA; abundance: NA; j_gene: TRBJ2-3; CDR3aa: CASSRRFGATDTQYF; CDR3nt: TGTGCCAGCAGCAGGAGATTCGGTGCAACAGATACGCAGTATTTT
v_gene: TRBV24-1; d_gene: NA; abundance: NA; j_gene: TRBJ2-3; CDR3aa: CATSEESADTQYF; CDR3nt: TGTGCCACCAGTGAGGAAAGCGCAGATACGCAGTATTTT
v_gene: TRBV7-9; d_gene: TRBD1; abundance: NA; j_gene: TRBJ1-2; CDR3aa: CASSPSRDRVSNYGYTF; CDR3nt: TGTGCCAGCAGCCCGTCCCGGGACAGGGTCTCGAACTATGGCTACACCTTC
v_gene: TRBV9; d_gene: TRBD1; abundance: NA; j_gene: TRBJ2-5; CDR3aa: CASSGGQGVMETQYF; CDR3nt: TGTGCCAGCTCCGGTGGACAGGGGGTGATGGAGACCCAGTACTTC
v_gene: TRBV5-6; d_gene: NA; abundance: NA; j_gene: TRBJ2-7; CDR3aa: CASSLYGHEQYF; CDR3nt: TGTGCCAGCAGCTTGTATGGGCACGAGCAGTACTTC
v_gene: TRBV12-5; d_gene: TRBD1; abundance: few; j_gene: TRBJ1-3; CDR3aa: CASGRNRGLSGNTIYF; CDR3nt: TGTGCTAGTGGGCGCAACAGGGGGCTGTCTGGAAACACCATATATTTT
v_gene: TRBV7-6; d_gene: NA; abundance: NA; j_gene: TRBJ1-4; CDR3aa: CASSYTGSSNEKLFF; CDR3nt: TGTGCCAGCAGCTACACAGGGTCGTCTAATGAAAAACTGTTTTTT
v_gene: TRBV4-2; d_gene: NA; abundance: NA; j_gene: TRBJ2-1; CDR3aa: CASSQDEGGAYNEQFF; CDR3nt: TGTGCCAGCAGCCAAGATGAGGGGGGGGCTTACAATGAGCAGTTCTTC